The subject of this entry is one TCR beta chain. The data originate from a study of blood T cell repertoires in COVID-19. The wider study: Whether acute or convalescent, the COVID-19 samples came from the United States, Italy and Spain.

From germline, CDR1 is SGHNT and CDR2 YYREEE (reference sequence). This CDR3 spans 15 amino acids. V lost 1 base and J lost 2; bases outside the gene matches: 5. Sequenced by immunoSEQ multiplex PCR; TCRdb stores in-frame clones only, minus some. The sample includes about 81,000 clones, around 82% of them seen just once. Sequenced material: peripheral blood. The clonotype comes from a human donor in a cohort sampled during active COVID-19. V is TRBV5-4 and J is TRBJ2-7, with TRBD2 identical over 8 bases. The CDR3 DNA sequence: TGTGCCAGCAGCTTGACGGGGGGGAAGACCTACGAGCAGTACTTC. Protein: CASSLTGGKTYEQYF. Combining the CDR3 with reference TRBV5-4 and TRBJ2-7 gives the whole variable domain ETGVTQSPTHLIKTRGQQVTLRCSSQSGHNTVSWYQQALGQGPQFIFQYYREEENGRGNFPPRFSGLQFPNYSSELNVNALELDDSALYLCASSLTGGKTYEQYFGPGTRLTVT.